This passage covers 13 T cell receptor beta chains from one sample sequenced in a study of T cell changes during pregnancy in multiple sclerosis (dated by TCRdb to the late 2010s). To prepare the library, the immunoSEQ multiplex PCR assay was applied. TCRdb limited this immuneACCESS table to in-frame rearrangements with V and J called. A share of clones is missing; checked studies link under half to unresolved V genes, and the rest is unexplained. The sample yields approximately 46,000 clones; over 75% were counted once. Clones ranked in the top ten supply approximately 8% of the sample. The source was CD8+ T cells from peripheral blood mononuclear cells, collected in the second trimester of pregnancy. These receptors were collected from a female donor with multiple sclerosis, enrolled in a pregnancy study.

The J gene is TRBJ2-3, the V gene TRBV27, with TRBD2 matching over 9 bases. The ends lost 8 bases at V and 5 bases at J; junction bases unmatched: 11. The CDR3 runs to 15 residues. Germline loops: CDR1 MNHEY, CDR2 SMNVEV (reference sequence). CDR3 bases: TGTGCCAGCTCCACCGGGACTAGCAGGGGAGATACGCAGTATTTT. This sequence encodes CASSTGTSRGDTQYF.

The rearrangement uses TRBV6-6 and TRBJ1-1, with TRBD1 matching over 7 bases. The CDR3 sequence is 15 residues long. Germline values: CDR1 MNHNY, CDR2 SVGAGI (reference sequence). Unmatched junction bases numbered 9, after V lost 4 bases and J lost 4 bases. The CDR3 DNA reads as TGTGCCAGCAGTTCCCCACAGGGGCAGGGCACTGAAGCTTTCTTT. Translated, it gives CASSSPQGQGTEAFF.

This rearrangement joins TRBV7-6 to TRBJ2-1; D may be TRBD1 (6 bases). Trimming removed 0 bases at V and 5 bases at J, with 14 bases between. In germline, CDR1 is SGHVS, CDR2 FNYEAQ. The CDR3 length is 16 residues. In DNA form, the CDR3 reads TGTGCCAGCAGCTTAGCGCAGGGGACCACCCACAATGAGCAGTTCTTC. It is translated as CASSLAQGTTHNEQFF.

The genes are TRBV5-6 and TRBJ1-2; TRBD1 might be the D (5 bases). The CDR3 spans 13 residues. CDR1 is SGHDT, CDR2 YYEEEE, per germline. Trimming took 2 bases from V and 7 from J, leaving 12 bases between them. In DNA form, the CDR3 reads TGTGCCAGCAGCTTTCAGGGAAGTTCTGGCTACACCTTC. Its translation is CASSFQGSSGYTF.

The chain links TRBV27 to TRBJ1-1; D gene uncertain. This CDR3 spans 15 amino acids. CDR1 is MNHEY and CDR2 is SMNVEV in the germline V gene (reference sequence). Deletions cut 5 bases from V and 4 bases from J, with 17 bases between. The CDR3 spells CASSTKVGRGTEAFF. CDR3 nucleotides: TGTGCCAGCAGTACCAAGGTGGGCCGGGGCACTGAAGCTTTCTTT.

The chain joins TRBV11-2 to TRBJ1-3; D remains unclear. Germline CDR1 and CDR2: SGHAT and FQNNGV. This CDR3 is 12 amino acids long. Trimming stripped 5 bases from V and 3 bases from J, with 5 bases between. CDR3 protein: CASSLGGNTIYF. In DNA form, the CDR3 reads TGTGCCAGCAGCCTCGGTGGAAACACCATATATTTT.

The chain combines TRBV5-1 with TRBJ2-7; TRBD1 aligns across 7 bases. The CDR3 is made up of 14 amino acids. V lost 4 bases to trimming and J lost 0 bases; unmatched junction nucleotides: 4. Per the germline V gene, CDR1 is SGHRS and CDR2 is YFSETQ. CDR3 region: CASSVGDSSYEQYF. For the CDR3, the DNA is TGCGCCAGCAGCGTTGGGGACAGCTCCTACGAGCAGTACTTC.

About this clone: This CDR3 is also generated by other DNA sequences in the sample. The chain has TRBV5-6 and TRBJ2-2; unclear D gene. CDR3 length equals 14 residues. In germline, CDR1 is SGHDT, CDR2 YYEEEE. The ends were cut back, 0 bases at V and 1 base at J, with 4 bases in the middle. Written as DNA, the CDR3 is TGTGCCAGCAGCTTGGGACAGAACACCGGGGAGCTGTTTTTT. As protein: CASSLGQNTGELFF.

This chain links TRBV25-1 with TRBJ1-5; D gene ambiguous. CDR3 length equals 13 residues. The V and J ends lost 1 base and 5 bases respectively, with 6 bases between them. In germline, CDR1 is MGHDK, CDR2 SYGVNS. The DNA for the CDR3 is TGTGCCAGCAGTGAATCCCAATATCAGCCCCAGCATTTT. Translated, it gives CASSESQYQPQHF.

The chain uses TRBV19 and TRBJ2-7; 7 bases map to TRBD2. The CDR3 extends over 15 amino acids. The germline gives CDR1 LNHDA, CDR2 SQIVND (reference sequence). The V and J ends lost 4 bases and 1 base, in that order; junction bases with no gene match: 7. The CDR3 reads CASSSLEGLSYEQYF. The CDR3 nucleotides read TGTGCCAGTAGTAGCCTCGAGGGACTATCCTACGAGCAGTACTTC.

J is TRBJ2-3 and V is TRBV2; D gene unclear. Germline assignment: CDR1 SNHLY and CDR2 FYNNEI. V gave up 11 bases and J gave up 5 bases, with 14 bases separating them. This CDR3 contains 12 residues. The CDR3 DNA reads TGTGCCGGTACGGGTGAGGTAGATACGCAGTATTTT. Translation gives CAGTGEVDTQYF.

This chain's CDR3 is CASSFGTPTTEAFF. The CDR3 DNA follows: TGTGCCAGCAGCTTTGGGACTCCAACAACTGAAGCTTTCTTT. This chain joins TRBV7-9 and TRBJ1-1, with a weak D call TRBD1 (5 bases). Looked up from germline, CDR1 is SEHNR and CDR2 is FQNEAQ (reference sequence). The V and J ends lost 3 bases and 5 bases respectively, with 13 bases between them. The CDR3 has 14 residues.

This clone was counted once. The genes are TRBV25-1 and TRBJ2-5, with a weak D call TRBD2 (7 bases). Germline CDR1 and CDR2: MGHDK and SYGVNS. The V and J ends lost 4 bases and 5 bases respectively, with 11 bases between them. The CDR3 totals 13 residues. The chain's CDR3 is CASSVGGAETQYF. DNA for the CDR3: TGTGCCAGCAGTGTAGGGGGGGCGGAGACCCAGTACTTC.